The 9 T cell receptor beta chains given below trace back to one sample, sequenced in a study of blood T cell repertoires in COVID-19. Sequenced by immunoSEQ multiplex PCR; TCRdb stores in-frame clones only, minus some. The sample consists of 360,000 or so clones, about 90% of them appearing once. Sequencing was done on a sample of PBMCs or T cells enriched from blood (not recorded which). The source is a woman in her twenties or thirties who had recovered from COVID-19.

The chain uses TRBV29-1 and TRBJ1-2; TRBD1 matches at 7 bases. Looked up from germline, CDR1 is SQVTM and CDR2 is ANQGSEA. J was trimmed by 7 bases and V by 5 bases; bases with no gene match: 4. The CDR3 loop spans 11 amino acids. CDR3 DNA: TGCAGCGTTTGGACAGGTGGTGGCTACACCTTC. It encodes CSVWTGGGYTF.

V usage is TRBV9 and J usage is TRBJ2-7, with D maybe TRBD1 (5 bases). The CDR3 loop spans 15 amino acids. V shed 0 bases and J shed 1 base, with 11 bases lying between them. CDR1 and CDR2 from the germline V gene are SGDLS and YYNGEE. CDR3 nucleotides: TGTGCCAGCAGCGTAGGCACGGACATATCCTACGAGCAGTACTTC. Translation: CASSVGTDISYEQYF.

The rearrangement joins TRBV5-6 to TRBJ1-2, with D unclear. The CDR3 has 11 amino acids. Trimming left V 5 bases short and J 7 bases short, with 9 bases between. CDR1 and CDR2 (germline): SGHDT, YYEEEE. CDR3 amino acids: CASSLRGGYTF. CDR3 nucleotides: TGTGCCAGCAGTCTTCGGGGTGGCTACACCTTC. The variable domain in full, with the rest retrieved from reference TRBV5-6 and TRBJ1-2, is DAGVTQSPTHLIKTRGQQVTLRCSPKSGHDTVSWYQQALGQGPQFIFQYYEEEERQRGNFPDRFSGHQFPNYSSELNVNALLLGDSALYLCASSLRGGYTFGSGTRLTVV.

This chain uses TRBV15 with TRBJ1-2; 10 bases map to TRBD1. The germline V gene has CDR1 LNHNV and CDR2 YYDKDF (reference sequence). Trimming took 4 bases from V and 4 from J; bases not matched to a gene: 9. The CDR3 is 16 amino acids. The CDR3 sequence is CATSTDRGLIGYGYTF. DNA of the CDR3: TGTGCCACCAGCACAGACAGGGGGCTAATAGGCTATGGCTACACCTTC.

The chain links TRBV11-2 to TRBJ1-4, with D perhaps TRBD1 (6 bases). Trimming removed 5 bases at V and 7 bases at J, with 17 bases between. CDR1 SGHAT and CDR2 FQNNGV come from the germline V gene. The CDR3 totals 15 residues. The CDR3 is CASSPQRGAREKLFF. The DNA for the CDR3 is TGTGCCAGCAGCCCACAACGGGGGGCGCGTGAAAAACTGTTTTTT.

In DNA form, the CDR3 reads TGTGCCAGCAGCAAAGCTCTAGCGGGGAACTCCCGAGGGTACAATGAGCAGTTCTTC. Its translation is CASSKALAGNSRGYNEQFF. This sequence joins TRBV21-1 and TRBJ2-1; the table names TRBD2, a call not compared with the DNA. TRBV21-1 represents a pseudogene. The CDR3 runs to 19 residues.

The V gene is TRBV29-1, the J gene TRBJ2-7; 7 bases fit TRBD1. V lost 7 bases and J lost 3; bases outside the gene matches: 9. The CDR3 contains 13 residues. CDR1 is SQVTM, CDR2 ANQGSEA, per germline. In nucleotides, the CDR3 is TGCAGCGCTTTGGGACAGTTAAACTACGAGCAGTACTTC. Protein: CSALGQLNYEQYF.

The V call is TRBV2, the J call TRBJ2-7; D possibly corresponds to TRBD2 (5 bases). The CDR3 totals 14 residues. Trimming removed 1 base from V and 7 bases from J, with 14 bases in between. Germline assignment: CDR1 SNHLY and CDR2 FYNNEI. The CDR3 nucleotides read TGTGCCAGCAGTGAAGTCTCGGGGTTGGGGGAGCAGTACTTC. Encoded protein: CASSEVSGLGEQYF.

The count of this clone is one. The DNA for the CDR3 is TGCGCCAGCAGCTTGGTGAGCGCCGGGAACACTGAAGCTTTCTTT. It codes for CASSLVSAGNTEAFF. V usage is TRBV5-1 and J usage is TRBJ1-1; the D is unclear. Looked up from germline, CDR1 is SGHRS and CDR2 is YFSETQ. The germline V and J ends were trimmed by 0 bases and 1 base, with 10 bases remaining between them. This CDR3 spans 15 amino acids.